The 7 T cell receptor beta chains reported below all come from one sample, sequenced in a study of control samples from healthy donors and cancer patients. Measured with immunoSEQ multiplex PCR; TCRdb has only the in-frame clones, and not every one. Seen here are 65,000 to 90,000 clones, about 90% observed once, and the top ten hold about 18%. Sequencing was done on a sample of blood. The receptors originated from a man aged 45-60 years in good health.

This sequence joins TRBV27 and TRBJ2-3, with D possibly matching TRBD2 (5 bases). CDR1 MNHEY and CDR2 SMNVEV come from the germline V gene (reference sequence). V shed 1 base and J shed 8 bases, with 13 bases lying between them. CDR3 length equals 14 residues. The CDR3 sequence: CASSLYSGIGTQYF. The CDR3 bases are TGTGCCAGCAGTTTATACTCGGGAATCGGTACGCAGTATTTT.

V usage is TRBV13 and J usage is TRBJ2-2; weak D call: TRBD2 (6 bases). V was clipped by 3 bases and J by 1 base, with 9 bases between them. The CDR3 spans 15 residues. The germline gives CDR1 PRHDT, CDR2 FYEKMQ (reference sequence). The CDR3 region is CASSLRGQNTGELFF. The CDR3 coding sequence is TGTGCCAGCAGCTTGCGGGGCCAGAACACCGGGGAGCTGTTTTTT.

The CDR3 reads CASSEAPSSGTQYF. DNA of the CDR3: TGTGCCAGCAGTGAAGCCCCATCTAGCGGTACGCAGTATTTT. The chain links TRBV2 to TRBJ2-3, with 7 positions matching TRBD2. The CDR3 sequence is 14 residues long. Germline CDR1 and CDR2: SNHLY and FYNNEI. J was trimmed by 8 bases and V by 0 bases; bases with no gene match: 5.

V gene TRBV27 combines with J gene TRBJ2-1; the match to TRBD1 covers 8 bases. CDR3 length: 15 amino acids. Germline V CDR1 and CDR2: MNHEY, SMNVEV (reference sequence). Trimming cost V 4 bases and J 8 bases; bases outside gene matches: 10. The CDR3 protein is CASSSPLQGAHEQFF. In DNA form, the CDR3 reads TGTGCCAGCAGTTCCCCCCTCCAGGGGGCGCATGAGCAGTTCTTC.

The CDR3 loop is CASSPGQAATNEKLFF. The CDR3 coding sequence is TGTGCCAGCTCACCCGGACAGGCGGCAACTAATGAAAAACTGTTTTTT. This chain uses TRBV18 with TRBJ1-4; 7 nucleotides align to TRBD1. The CDR3 spans 16 residues. Germline V gene sequence: CDR1 KGHSH, CDR2 LQKENI. J gave up 0 bases and V 3 bases, and 4 bases lay outside the gene matches.

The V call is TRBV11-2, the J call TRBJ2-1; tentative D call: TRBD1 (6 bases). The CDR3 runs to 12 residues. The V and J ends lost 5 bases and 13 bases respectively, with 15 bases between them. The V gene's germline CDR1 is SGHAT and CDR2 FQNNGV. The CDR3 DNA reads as TGTGCCAGCAGCCAGGGGAATTCGCGTCAGTTCTTC. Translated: CASSQGNSRQFF.

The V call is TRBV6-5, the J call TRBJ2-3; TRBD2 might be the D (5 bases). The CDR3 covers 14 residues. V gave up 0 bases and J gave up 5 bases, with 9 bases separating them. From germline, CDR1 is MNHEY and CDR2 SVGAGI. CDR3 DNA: TGTGCCAGCAGTTACTCGGAGGAGTTAGATACGCAGTATTTT. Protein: CASSYSEELDTQYF.